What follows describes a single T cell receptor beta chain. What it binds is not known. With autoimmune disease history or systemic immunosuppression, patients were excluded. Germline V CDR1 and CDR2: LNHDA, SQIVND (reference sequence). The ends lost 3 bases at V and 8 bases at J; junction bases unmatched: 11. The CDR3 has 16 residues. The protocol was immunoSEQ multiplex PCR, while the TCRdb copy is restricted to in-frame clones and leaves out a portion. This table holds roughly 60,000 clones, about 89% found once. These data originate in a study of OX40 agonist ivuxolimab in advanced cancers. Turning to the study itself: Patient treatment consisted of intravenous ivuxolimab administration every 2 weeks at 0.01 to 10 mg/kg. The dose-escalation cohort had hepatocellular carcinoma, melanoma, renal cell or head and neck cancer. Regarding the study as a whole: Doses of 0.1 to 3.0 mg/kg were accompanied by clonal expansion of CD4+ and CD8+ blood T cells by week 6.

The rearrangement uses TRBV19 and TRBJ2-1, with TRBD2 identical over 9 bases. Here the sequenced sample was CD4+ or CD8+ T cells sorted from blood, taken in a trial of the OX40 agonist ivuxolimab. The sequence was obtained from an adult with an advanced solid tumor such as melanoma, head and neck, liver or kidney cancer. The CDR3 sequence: CASSIGLAGRYDEQFF. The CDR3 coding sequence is TGTGCCAGTAGTATCGGCCTAGCGGGAAGGTATGATGAGCAGTTCTTC.